A single sample is the source of the 8 T cell receptor beta chains below, sequenced in a study of T-cell memory formation after mild COVID-19. One entry per CDR3 protein results from TCRdb running MiXCR on the 5' RACE reads. Among 250,000 or so distinct CDR3 sequences listed, about a sixth were seen once. The sample was PBMCs or a T cell subset sorted from them (not recorded which). The origin of the receptors is a man aged 18 to 30 who had mild COVID-19 (a few samples of this study predate the infection). Cell type and time point are not known.

This clonotype was seen only a few times. The chain uses TRBV3-1 and TRBJ2-5; D unresolved. The CDR3 is 14 residues long. Germline V gives CDR1 LGHDT, CDR2 YNNKEL (reference sequence). Trimming cost V 1 base and J 3 bases, with 9 bases left between them. The CDR3 region is CASSQVAGKETQYF. The CDR3 DNA follows: TGTGCCAGCAGCCAAGTGGCAGGAAAAGAGACCCAGTACTTC.

This clonotype was recorded once. The chain employs TRBV14 and TRBJ1-1; tentatively, D is TRBD1 (5 bases). V was pared by 6 bases and J by 3 bases, with 14 bases between. The germline V gene encodes CDR1 SGHDN and CDR2 FVKESK. The CDR3 runs 14 residues. The CDR3 nucleotides are TGTGCCAGCAGTACGGGGGTGTCTGACACTGAAGCTTTCTTT. This encodes CASSTGVSDTEAFF.

The J gene is TRBJ1-3, the V gene TRBV13; D not resolved. CDR3 length: 14 amino acids. The V gene's germline CDR1 is PRHDT and CDR2 FYEKMQ (reference sequence). Trimming removed 3 bases from V and 0 bases from J, with 6 bases in between. The CDR3 reads CASSFQFSGNTIYF. For the CDR3, the DNA is TGTGCCAGCAGCTTTCAGTTCTCTGGAAACACCATATATTTT.

This clonotype was recorded at least ten times. This chain uses TRBV4-2 with TRBJ1-1; no clear D gene. In germline, CDR1 is LGHNA, CDR2 YNFKEQ. The V end was cut by 3 bases, the J end by 0 bases, with 11 bases between. The CDR3 spans 15 residues. This chain's CDR3 is CASSHVSLMNTEAFF. The CDR3 nucleotides read TGTGCCAGCAGCCACGTGTCCCTGATGAACACTGAAGCTTTCTTT.

This clonotype was seen ten or more times. The chain's CDR3 is CASSQVFRPGDYGYTF. The DNA of the CDR3 is TGCGCCAGCAGCCAAGTGTTCCGGCCAGGGGACTATGGCTACACCTTC. The chain combines TRBV4-1 with TRBJ1-2; tentatively, D is TRBD1 (6 bases). Deletions cut 1 base from V and 3 bases from J, with 15 bases between. Germline V gene data show CDR1 as MGHRA and CDR2 as YSYEKL. This CDR3 comprises 16 residues.

The chain recombines TRBV4-3 with TRBJ2-7; 8 bases fit TRBD1. V shed 1 base and J 2 bases; nucleotides not matched to a gene: 7. This CDR3 has 16 amino acids. Germline values: CDR1 LGHNA, CDR2 YSLEER. This chain's CDR3 is CASSQGLGTGAYEQYF. CDR3 DNA: TGCGCCAGCAGCCAAGGGTTGGGGACAGGAGCCTACGAGCAGTACTTC.

The table lists this clonotype with a few counts. This chain connects TRBV12-3 or TRBV12-4 to TRBJ2-6; a possible D gene is TRBD1 (7 bases). With 6 bases removed from V and 2 bases from J, the gap between germline ends came to 32 bases. The CDR3 loop spans 22 amino acids. The DNA of the CDR3 is TGTGCCAGCAGCGATAATGACGTGTTTGCAGGGGGGCCCTCTACTGGGGCCAACGTCCTGACTTTC. It yields the protein CASSDNDVFAGGPSTGANVLTF.

In its sample, this clonotype was seen a few times. The chain uses TRBV7-8 and TRBJ2-4; 7 bases match TRBD2. The CDR3 length is 17 residues. CDR1 is SGHVS and CDR2 is FQNEAQ in the germline V gene. The trim removed 5 bases at V and 6 bases at J, leaving 16 bases unmatched. The CDR3 sequence: CASSRRGTAGGGNIQYF. The CDR3 DNA is TGTGCCAGCAGCAGGCGCGGGACCGCGGGCGGGGGAAACATTCAGTACTTC.